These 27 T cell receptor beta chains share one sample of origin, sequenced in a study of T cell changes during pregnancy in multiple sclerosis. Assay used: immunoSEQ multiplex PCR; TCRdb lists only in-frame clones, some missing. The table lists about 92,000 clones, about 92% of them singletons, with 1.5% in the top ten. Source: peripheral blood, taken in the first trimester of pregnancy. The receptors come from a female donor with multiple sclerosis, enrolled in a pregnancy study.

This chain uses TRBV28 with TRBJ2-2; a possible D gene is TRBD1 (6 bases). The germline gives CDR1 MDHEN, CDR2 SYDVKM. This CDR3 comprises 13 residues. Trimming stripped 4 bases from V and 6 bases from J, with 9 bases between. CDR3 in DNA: TGTGCCAGCAGTTCTTCAGGGGCCGGGGAGCTGTTTTTT. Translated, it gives CASSSSGAGELFF.

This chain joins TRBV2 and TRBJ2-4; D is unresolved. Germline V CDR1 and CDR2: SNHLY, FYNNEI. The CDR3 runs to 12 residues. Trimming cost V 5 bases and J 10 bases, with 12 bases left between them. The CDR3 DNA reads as TGTGCCAGCAGTTCCCAGGCAGCTATTCAGTACTTC. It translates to CASSSQAAIQYF.

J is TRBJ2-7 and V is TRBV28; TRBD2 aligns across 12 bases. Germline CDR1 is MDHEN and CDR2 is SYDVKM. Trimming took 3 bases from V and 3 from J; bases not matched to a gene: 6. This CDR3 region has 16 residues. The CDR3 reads CASSFKQGLAGYEQYF. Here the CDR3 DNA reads TGTGCCAGCAGTTTCAAACAGGGACTAGCGGGCTACGAGCAGTACTTC.

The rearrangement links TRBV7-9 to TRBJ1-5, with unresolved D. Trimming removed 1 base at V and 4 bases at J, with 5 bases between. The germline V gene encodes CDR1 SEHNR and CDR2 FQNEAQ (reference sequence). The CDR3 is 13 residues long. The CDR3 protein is CASSLGQNQPQHF. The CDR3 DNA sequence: TGTGCCAGCAGCTTAGGTCAGAATCAGCCCCAGCATTTT.

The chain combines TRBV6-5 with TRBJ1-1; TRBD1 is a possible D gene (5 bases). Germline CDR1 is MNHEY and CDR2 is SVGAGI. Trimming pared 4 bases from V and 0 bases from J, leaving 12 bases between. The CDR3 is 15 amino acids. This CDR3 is CASSSGFRLNTEAFF. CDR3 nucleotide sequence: TGTGCCAGCAGTTCAGGGTTCAGGCTGAACACTGAAGCTTTCTTT.

The CDR3 reads CASSLEGLLQYF. The CDR3 coding sequence is TGTGCCAGCAGCTTAGAGGGACTTTTGCAGTACTTC. The rearrangement joins TRBV7-6 to TRBJ2-7, with D possibly being TRBD2 (6 bases). CDR3 length equals 12 residues. V lost 1 base and J lost 9, with 10 bases in between. Germline CDR1 is SGHVS and CDR2 is FNYEAQ.

In DNA, the CDR3 is TGTGCCAGCAGTTCCACACGGACTCCCACCTACGAGCAGTACTTC. Translated: CASSSTRTPTYEQYF. The chain couples TRBV28 to TRBJ2-7; D is perhaps TRBD2 (5 bases). The CDR3 covers 15 residues. V was clipped by 4 bases and J by 2 bases, with 15 bases between them. Germline V gene data show CDR1 as MDHEN and CDR2 as SYDVKM.

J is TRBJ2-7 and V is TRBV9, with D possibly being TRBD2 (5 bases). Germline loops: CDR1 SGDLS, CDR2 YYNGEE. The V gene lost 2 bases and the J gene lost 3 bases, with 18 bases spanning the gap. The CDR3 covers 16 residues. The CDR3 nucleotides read TGTGCCAGCAGCGTTAGGACGACGGGGAAATTCTACGAGCAGTACTTC. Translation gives CASSVRTTGKFYEQYF.

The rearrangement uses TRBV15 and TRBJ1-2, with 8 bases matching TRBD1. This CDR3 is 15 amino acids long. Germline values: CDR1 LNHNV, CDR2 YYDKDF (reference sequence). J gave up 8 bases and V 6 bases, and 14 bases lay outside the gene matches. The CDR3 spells CATSRDRTLDRGYTF. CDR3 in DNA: TGTGCCACCAGTAGGGACAGGACGTTAGATCGCGGCTACACCTTC.

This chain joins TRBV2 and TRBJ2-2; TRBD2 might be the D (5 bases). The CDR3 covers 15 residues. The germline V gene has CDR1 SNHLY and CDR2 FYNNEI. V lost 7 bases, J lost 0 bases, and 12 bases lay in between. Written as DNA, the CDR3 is TGTGCCAGCACTTCAAGCGGTGCGAACACCGGGGAGCTGTTTTTT. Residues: CASTSSGANTGELFF.

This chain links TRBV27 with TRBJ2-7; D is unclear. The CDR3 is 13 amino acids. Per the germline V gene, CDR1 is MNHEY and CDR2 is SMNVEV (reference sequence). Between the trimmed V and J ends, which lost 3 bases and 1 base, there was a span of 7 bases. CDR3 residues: CASSFGFSYEQYF. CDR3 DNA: TGTGCCAGCAGTTTCGGGTTTTCCTACGAGCAGTACTTC.

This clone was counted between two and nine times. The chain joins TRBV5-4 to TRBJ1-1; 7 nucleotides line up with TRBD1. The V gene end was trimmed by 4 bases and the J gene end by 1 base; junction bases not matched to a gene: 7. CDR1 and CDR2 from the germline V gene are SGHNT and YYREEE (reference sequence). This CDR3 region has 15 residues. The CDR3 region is CASSAPTGPNTEAFF. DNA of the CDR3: TGTGCCAGCAGCGCGCCGACAGGGCCGAACACTGAAGCTTTCTTT.

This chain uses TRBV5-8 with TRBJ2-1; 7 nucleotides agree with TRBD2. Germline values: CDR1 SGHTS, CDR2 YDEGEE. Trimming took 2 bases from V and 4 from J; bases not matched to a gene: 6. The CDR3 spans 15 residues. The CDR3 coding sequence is TGTGCCAGCAGCTTTACCAGCGGGGAGTACAATGAGCAGTTCTTC. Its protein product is CASSFTSGEYNEQFF.

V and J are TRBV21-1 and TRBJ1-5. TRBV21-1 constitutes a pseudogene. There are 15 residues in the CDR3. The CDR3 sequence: CASSQKFRGREPQHF. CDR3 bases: TGTGCCAGCAGTCAAAAATTTCGGGGTAGAGAGCCCCAGCATTTT.

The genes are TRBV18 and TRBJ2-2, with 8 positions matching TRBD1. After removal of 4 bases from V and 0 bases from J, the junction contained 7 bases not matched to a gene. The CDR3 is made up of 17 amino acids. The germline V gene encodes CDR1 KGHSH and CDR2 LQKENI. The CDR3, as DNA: TGTGCCAGCTCACGAGCGGCAGGGGGCCCGAACACCGGGGAGCTGTTTTTT. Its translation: CASSRAAGGPNTGELFF. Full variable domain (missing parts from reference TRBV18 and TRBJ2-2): NAGVMQNPRHLVRRRGQEARLRCSPMKGHSHVYWYRQLPEEGLKFMVYLQKENIIDESGMPKERFSAEFPKEGPSILRIQQVVRGDSAAYFCASSRAAGGPNTGELFFGEGSRLTVL.

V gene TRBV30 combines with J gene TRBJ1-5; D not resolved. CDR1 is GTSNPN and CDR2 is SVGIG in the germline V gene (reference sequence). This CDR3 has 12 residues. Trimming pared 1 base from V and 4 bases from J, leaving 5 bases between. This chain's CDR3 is CAWSDLNQPQHF. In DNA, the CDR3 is TGTGCCTGGAGTGATTTAAATCAGCCCCAGCATTTT.

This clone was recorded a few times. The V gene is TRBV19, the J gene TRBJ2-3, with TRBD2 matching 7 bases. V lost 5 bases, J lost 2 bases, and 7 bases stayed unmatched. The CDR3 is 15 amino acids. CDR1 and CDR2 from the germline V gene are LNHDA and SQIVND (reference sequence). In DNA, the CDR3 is TGTGCCAGTAGTTCCGGACTAGGCGACACAGATACGCAGTATTTT. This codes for CASSSGLGDTDTQYF.

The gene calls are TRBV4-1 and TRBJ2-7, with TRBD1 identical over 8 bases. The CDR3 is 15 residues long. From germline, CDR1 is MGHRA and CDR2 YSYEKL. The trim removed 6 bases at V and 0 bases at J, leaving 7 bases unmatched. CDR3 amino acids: CASRNTGGSSYEQYF. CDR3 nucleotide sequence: TGCGCCAGCAGGAATACAGGGGGAAGCTCCTACGAGCAGTACTTC.

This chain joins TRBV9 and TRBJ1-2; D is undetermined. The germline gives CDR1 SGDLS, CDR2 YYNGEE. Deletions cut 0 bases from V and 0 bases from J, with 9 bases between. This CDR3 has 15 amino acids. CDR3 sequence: CASSVEGDSNYGYTF. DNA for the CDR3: TGTGCCAGCAGCGTAGAGGGAGATTCTAACTATGGCTACACCTTC.

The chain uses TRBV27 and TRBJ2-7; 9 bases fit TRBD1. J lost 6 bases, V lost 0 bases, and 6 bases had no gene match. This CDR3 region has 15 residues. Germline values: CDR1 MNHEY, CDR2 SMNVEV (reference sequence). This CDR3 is CASSLSIGTGSEQYF. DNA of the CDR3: TGTGCCAGCAGTTTATCCATCGGGACAGGGAGCGAGCAGTACTTC.

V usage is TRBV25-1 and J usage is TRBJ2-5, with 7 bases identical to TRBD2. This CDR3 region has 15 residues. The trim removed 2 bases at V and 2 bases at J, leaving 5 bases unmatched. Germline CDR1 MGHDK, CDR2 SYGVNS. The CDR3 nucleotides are TGTGCCAGCAGTGAACGGCCTAGCGGACAAGAGACCCAGTACTTC. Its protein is CASSERPSGQETQYF.

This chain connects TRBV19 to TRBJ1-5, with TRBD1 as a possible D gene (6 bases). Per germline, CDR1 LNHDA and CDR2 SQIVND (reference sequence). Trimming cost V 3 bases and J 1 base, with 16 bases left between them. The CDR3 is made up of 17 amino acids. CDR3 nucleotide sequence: TGTGCCAGTAGTATGGGGGCCAGGGGAATGAGCAATCAGCCCCAGCATTTT. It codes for CASSMGARGMSNQPQHF.

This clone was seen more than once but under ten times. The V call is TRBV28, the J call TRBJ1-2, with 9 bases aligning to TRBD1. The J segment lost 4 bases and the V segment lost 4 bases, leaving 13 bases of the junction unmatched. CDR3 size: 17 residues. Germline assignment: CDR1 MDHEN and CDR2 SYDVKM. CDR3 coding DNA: TGTGCCAGCAGTTCCCAAACTACCGGGACAGGGAGCTATGGCTACACCTTC. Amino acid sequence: CASSSQTTGTGSYGYTF.

CDR3 nucleotides: TGTGCCAGCAGAACAGGACTAGCGGGAGAAAACATTCAGTACTTC. It specifies CASRTGLAGENIQYF. The V gene is TRBV27, the J gene TRBJ2-4; 13 nucleotides agree with TRBD2. The CDR3 loop spans 15 amino acids. CDR1 MNHEY and CDR2 SMNVEV come from the germline V gene (reference sequence). V gave up 6 bases and J gave up 5 bases; unmatched junction bases: 4.

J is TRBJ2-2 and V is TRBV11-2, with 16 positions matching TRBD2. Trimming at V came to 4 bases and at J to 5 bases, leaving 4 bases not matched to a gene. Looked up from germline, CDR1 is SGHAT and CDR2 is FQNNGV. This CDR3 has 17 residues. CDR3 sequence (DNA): TGTGCCAGCAGCTGGGGACTAGCGGGAGGGAGAACCGGGGAGCTGTTTTTT. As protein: CASSWGLAGGRTGELFF.

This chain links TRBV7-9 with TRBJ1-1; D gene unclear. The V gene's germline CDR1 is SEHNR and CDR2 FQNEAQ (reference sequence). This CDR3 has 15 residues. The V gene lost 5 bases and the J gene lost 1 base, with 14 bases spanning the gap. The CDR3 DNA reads TGTGCCAGCAGCCCCAAACAGCCGCAGAACACTGAAGCTTTCTTT. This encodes CASSPKQPQNTEAFF.

CDR3 sequence (DNA): TGTGCCACCAGCAGTCCGGACAGGGGTAGTCAGCCCCAGCATTTT. Translating it yields CATSSPDRGSQPQHF. The chain is built from TRBV15 and TRBJ1-5, with 9 bases that match TRBD1. From germline, CDR1 is LNHNV and CDR2 YYDKDF (reference sequence). The V and J ends lost 3 bases and 6 bases, in that order; junction bases with no gene match: 6. The length of the CDR3 is 15 residues.